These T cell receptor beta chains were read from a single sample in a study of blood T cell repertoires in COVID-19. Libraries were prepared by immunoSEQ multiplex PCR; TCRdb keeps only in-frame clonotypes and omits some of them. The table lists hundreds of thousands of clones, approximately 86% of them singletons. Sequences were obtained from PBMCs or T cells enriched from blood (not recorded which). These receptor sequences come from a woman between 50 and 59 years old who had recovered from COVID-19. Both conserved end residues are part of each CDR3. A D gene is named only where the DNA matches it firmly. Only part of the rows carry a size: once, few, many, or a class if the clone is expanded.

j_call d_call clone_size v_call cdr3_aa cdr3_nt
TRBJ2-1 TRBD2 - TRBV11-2 CASSPGLAGINEQFF TGTGCCAGCAGCCCGGGACTAGCGGGCATCAATGAGCAGTTCTTC
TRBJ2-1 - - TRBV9 CASSVGRQEYNEQFF TGTGCCAGCAGCGTAGGGAGACAGGAATACAATGAGCAGTTCTTC
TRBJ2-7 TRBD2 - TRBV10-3 CAISSQREGSYEQYF TGTGCCATCAGCTCCCAGCGGGAGGGCTCCTACGAGCAGTACTTC
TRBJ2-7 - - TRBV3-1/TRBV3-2 CASSQGLASLAFYEQYF TGTGCCAGCAGCCAAGGGCTAGCATCCCTGGCCTTTTACGAGCAGTACTTC
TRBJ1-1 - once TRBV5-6 CASSEYLRGNTEAFF TGTGCCAGCAGCGAATACCTCAGGGGGAACACTGAAGCTTTCTTT
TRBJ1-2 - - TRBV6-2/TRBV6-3 CASSRGDSGYTF TGTGCCAGCAGTCGGGGAGATTCGGGCTACACCTTC
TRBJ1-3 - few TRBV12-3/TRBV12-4 CASSWAFGNTIYF TGTGCCAGCAGTTGGGCATTCGGAAACACCATATATTTT
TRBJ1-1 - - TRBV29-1 CSVVGGHTEAFF TGCAGCGTTGTCGGGGGGCACACTGAAGCTTTCTTT
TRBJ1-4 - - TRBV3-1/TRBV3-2 CASSQETGTGNEKLFF TGTGCCAGCAGCCAAGAGACAGGTACGGGTAATGAAAAACTGTTTTTT
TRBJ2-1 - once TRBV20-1 CSAQRTLEQFF TGCAGTGCTCAACGGACTCTGGAGCAGTTCTTC
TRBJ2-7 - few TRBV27 CASSLKGVQGGSYEQYF TGTGCCAGCAGTTTAAAGGGCGTACAGGGCGGCTCCTACGAGCAGTACTTC
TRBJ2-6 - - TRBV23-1 CASRRSGANVLTF TGCGCCAGCAGGCGATCTGGGGCCAACGTCCTGACTTTC
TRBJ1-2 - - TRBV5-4 CASRNMGGTNYGYTF TGTGCCAGCAGAAACATGGGGGGGACTAACTATGGCTACACCTTC
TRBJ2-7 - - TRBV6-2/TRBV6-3 CASSYQTFEQYF TGTGCCAGCAGTTACCAGACATTCGAGCAGTACTTC
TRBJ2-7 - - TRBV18 CASSPQGWDEQYF TGTGCCAGCTCACCACAGGGGTGGGACGAGCAGTACTTC
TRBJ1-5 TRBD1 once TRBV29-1 CSVGICTGALSSNQPQHF TGCAGCGTTGGAATTTGTACAGGGGCCCTATCCAGCAATCAGCCCCAGCATTTT
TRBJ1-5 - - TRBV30 CAWSADSNQPQHF TGTGCCTGGAGCGCGGATAGCAATCAGCCCCAGCATTTT
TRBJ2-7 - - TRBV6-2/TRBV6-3 CASSLRRRDSPPDF TGTGCCAGCAGTTTACGCCGCAGGGACTCCCCGCCCGACTTC
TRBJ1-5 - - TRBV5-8 CASSLRSYSNQPQHF TGTGCCAGCAGCTTACGCAGTTATAGCAATCAGCCCCAGCATTTT
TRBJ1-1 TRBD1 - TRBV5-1 CASSSRTGNVVGEAFF TGCGCCAGCAGCAGCAGGACAGGGAACGTAGTTGGTGAAGCTTTCTTT
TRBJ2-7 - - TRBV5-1 CASSLAATVYEQYF TGCGCCAGCAGCTTGGCCGCCACTGTCTACGAGCAGTACTTC
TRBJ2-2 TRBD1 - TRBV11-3 CASSDRGTNTGELFF TGTGCCAGCAGCGACAGGGGGACGAACACCGGGGAGCTGTTTTTT
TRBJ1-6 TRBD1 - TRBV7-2 CASSRDRGKYSPLHF TGTGCCAGCAGCAGGGACAGGGGGAAGTATTCACCCCTCCACTTT
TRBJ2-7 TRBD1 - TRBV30 CAWSGTGTGEQYF TGTGCCTGGAGTGGGACAGGGACCGGCGAGCAGTACTTC
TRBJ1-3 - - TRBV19 CASTRVSGNTIYF TGTGCCAGTACCAGGGTCTCTGGAAACACCATATATTTT
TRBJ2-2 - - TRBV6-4 CASSEEQSTGELFF TGTGCCAGCAGTGAGGAGCAGAGTACCGGGGAGCTGTTTTTT
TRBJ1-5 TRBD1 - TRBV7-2 CASSPTGRNQPQHF TGTGCCAGCAGCCCGACAGGGAGAAATCAGCCCCAGCATTTT
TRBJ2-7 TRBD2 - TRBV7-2 CASSFTGTSGTYEQYF TGTGCCAGCAGCTTCACCGGGACTAGCGGGACCTACGAGCAGTACTTC
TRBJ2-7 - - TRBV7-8 CASSLVVQGGEQYF TGTGCCAGCAGCTTAGTAGTCCAGGGTGGCGAGCAGTACTTC
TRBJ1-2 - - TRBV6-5 CASRARTAVYGYTF TGTGCCAGCAGGGCGAGGACAGCAGTATATGGCTACACCTTC
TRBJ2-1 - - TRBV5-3 CARSLALAGTLNEQFF TGTGCCAGAAGCTTGGCCCTGGCGGGGACCCTCAATGAGCAGTTCTTC
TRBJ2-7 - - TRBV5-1 CASSLLGGGPYLYEQYF TGCGCCAGCAGCTTGTTAGGGGGAGGGCCTTATCTCTACGAGCAGTACTTC
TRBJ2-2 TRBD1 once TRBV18 CASSPARDSGELFF TGTGCCAGCTCACCCGCCCGGGACAGCGGGGAGCTGTTTTTT
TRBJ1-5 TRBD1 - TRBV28 CASSTGQANNQPQHF TGTGCCAGCAGCACCGGACAGGCCAACAATCAGCCCCAGCATTTT
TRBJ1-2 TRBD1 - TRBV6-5 CASTAGRTGRGYTF TGTGCCAGCACCGCCGGGCGGACAGGGCGCGGCTACACCTTC
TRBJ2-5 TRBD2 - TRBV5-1 CASSLASGGLETQYF TGCGCCAGCAGCTTGGCGTCGGGGGGACTTGAGACCCAGTACTTC
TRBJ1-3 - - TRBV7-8 CASSSLGGASLSPGNTIYF TGTGCCAGCAGCTCCCTGGGGGGAGCGTCCCTTTCCCCTGGAAACACCATATATTTT
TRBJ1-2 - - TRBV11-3 CASSLEVPSTLGYGYTF TGTGCCAGCAGCTTAGAAGTCCCGTCGACATTAGGTTATGGCTACACCTTC
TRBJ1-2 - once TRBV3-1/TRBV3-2 CASSAAAGFHYGYTF TGTGCCAGCAGTGCCGCGGCAGGGTTCCACTATGGCTACACCTTC
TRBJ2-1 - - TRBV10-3 CAISETGTLTYNEQFF TGTGCCATCAGTGAGACCGGGACACTGACCTACAATGAGCAGTTCTTC
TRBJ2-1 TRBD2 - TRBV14 CASSFPGTRGRNEQFF TGTGCCAGCAGCTTTCCCGGGACTAGGGGAAGGAATGAGCAGTTCTTC
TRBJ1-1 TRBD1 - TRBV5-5 CASSFQAGGKGTEAFF TGTGCCAGCAGCTTTCAGGCAGGGGGGAAGGGCACTGAAGCTTTCTTT
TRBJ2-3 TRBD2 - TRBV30 CAWRRGVGTQYF TGTGCCTGGAGACGGGGGGTCGGTACGCAGTATTTT
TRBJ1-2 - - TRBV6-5 CASRTYPHGYTF TGTGCCAGCAGGACATACCCCCATGGCTACACCTTC
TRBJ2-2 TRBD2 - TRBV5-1 CASSLGLAGVSTGELFF TGCGCCAGCAGCTTGGGCCTAGCGGGAGTGAGTACCGGGGAGCTGTTTTTT
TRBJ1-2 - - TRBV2 CASSEGSGEFGYTF TGTGCCAGCAGTGAGGGGTCAGGGGAGTTTGGCTACACCTTC
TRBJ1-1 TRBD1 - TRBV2 CASRTTGQRNSAEAFF TGTGCCAGCAGAACCACGGGACAGAGAAATTCCGCTGAAGCTTTCTTT
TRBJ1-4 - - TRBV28 CASSWVAGNEKLFF TGTGCCAGCAGTTGGGTTGCAGGGAATGAAAAACTGTTTTTT
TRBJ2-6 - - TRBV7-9 CASSPLSSGANVLTF TGTGCCAGCAGCCCTCTGAGCTCTGGGGCCAACGTCCTGACTTTC
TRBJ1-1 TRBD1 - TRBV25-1 CASRPDRGMNTEAFF TGTGCCAGCAGACCAGACAGGGGAATGAACACTGAAGCTTTCTTT
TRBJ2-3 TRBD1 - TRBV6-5 CASNRGDSTDTQYF TGTGCCAGCAACAGGGGCGATAGCACAGATACGCAGTATTTT
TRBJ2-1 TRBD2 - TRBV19 CASSPGTSMDEQFF TGTGCCAGTAGTCCCGGGACTAGCATGGATGAGCAGTTCTTC